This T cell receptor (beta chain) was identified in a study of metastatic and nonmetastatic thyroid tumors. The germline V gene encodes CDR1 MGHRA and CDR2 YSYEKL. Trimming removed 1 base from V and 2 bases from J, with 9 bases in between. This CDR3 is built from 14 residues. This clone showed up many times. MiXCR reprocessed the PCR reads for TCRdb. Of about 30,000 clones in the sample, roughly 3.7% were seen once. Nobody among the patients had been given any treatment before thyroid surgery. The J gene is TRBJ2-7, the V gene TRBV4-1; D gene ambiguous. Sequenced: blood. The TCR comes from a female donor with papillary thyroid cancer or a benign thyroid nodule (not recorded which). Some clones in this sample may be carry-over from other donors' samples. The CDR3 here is CASSQVPGPYEQYF. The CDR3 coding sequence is TGCGCCAGCAGCCAAGTACCCGGACCCTACGAGCAGTACTTC.